These T cell receptor beta chains were read from a single sample in a study of blood T cell repertoires in COVID-19. This table comes from immunoSEQ multiplex PCR, and its TCRdb copy is limited to in-frame clones, with some not included. This sample has about 110,000 clones; around 88% occur once, and the top ten carry about 1%. Sequenced: peripheral blood. The receptor source for this set is a woman aged 45-65 years with active or convalescent COVID-19. Each CDR3 is given with its conserved first and last residue. A D gene is named only where the DNA matches it firmly. The size field is filled for only some rows; it gives once, few, many or a size class.

j_call	d_call	clone_size	v_call	cdr3_nt	cdr3_aa
TRBJ2-5	TRBD1	once	TRBV11-2	TGTGCCAGCAGCTTTCGGGACAGCCCGTACTTC	CASSFRDSPYF
TRBJ2-7	TRBD2	NA	TRBV11-2	TGTGCCAGCAGCCCGACTTTGCGGGAGACCCACTCCTACGAGCAGTACTTC	CASSPTLRETHSYEQYF
TRBJ2-5	NA	NA	TRBV11-2	TGTGCCAGCAGCCGATTAACAGGGAAGGGAGAGACCCAGTACTTC	CASSRLTGKGETQYF
TRBJ2-7	NA	NA	TRBV28	TGTGCCAGCAGTTTACGGCAGGGCTCCTACGAGCAGTACTTC	CASSLRQGSYEQYF
TRBJ2-1	NA	NA	TRBV5-1	TGCGCCAGCAGCTTGGGGGTCTTGCGGGTACTACGCAATGAGCAGTTCTTC	CASSLGVLRVLRNEQFF
TRBJ1-3	TRBD1	NA	TRBV5-4	TGTGCCAGCAGCCAGGACAGGGCTCTCGTTACCATATATTTT	CASSQDRALVTIYF
TRBJ2-7	TRBD1	few	TRBV11-2	TGTGCCAGCAGCCCAGACAGGGGGCCTTCCTACGAGCAGTACTTC	CASSPDRGPSYEQYF
TRBJ1-2	NA	NA	TRBV20-1	TGCAGTGGCAGCCAGGGGTATGGCTACACCTTC	CSGSQGYGYTF
TRBJ2-3	NA	few	TRBV29-1	TGCAGCGTTGAAAACCCCTGGGGAGATAAAAGCATGAGCACAGATACGCAGTATTTT	CSVENPWGDKSMSTDTQYF
TRBJ2-5	NA	NA	TRBV15	TGTGCCACCAGCAGAGGCGTTCCGGAGACCCAGTACTTC	CATSRGVPETQYF
TRBJ1-2	NA	few	TRBV10-3	TGTGCCATCAGTCACAGGGCGATAATCCATGGCTACACCTTC	CAISHRAIIHGYTF
TRBJ2-4	NA	NA	TRBV27	TGTGCCAGCAGTTTTAGTACCTCGGCCAAAAACATTCAGTACTTC	CASSFSTSAKNIQYF
TRBJ1-6	NA	NA	TRBV27	TGTGCCAGCAGTTGGAGTAATTCACCCCTCCACTTT	CASSWSNSPLHF
TRBJ2-5	TRBD1	few	TRBV30	TGTGCCTCCCGCCGGGACAGCAAAGAGACCCAGTACTTC	CASRRDSKETQYF
TRBJ1-4	TRBD1	NA	TRBV28	TGTGCCAGCAGTTCAGGGGGCGCCGGGGAAAAACTGTTTTTT	CASSSGGAGEKLFF
TRBJ1-1	NA	NA	TRBV27	TGTGCCAGCAGTTTAACAGGGTACACTGAAGCTTTCTTT	CASSLTGYTEAFF
TRBJ2-1	NA	NA	TRBV5-1	TGCGCCAGCAGCTTTAATCGGGGACAATCGTACAATGAGCAGTTCTTC	CASSFNRGQSYNEQFF
TRBJ2-1	TRBD2	once	TRBV6-4	TGTGCCAGCCGCGCGACTAGCGGGAGCAATGAGCAGTTCTTC	CASRATSGSNEQFF
TRBJ1-3	TRBD1	NA	TRBV5-1	TGCGCCAGCAGAATACAGGGGCCTGGAAACACCATATATTTT	CASRIQGPGNTIYF
TRBJ1-1	NA	NA	TRBV7-9	TGTGCCAGCAGCTTAGTATCTACTGAAGCTTTCTTT	CASSLVSTEAFF
TRBJ1-3	TRBD1	once	TRBV3-1/TRBV3-2	TGTGCCAGCAGCCACCTAGGACAGGGGGCCGACACCATATATTTT	CASSHLGQGADTIYF
TRBJ2-3	NA	NA	TRBV24-1	TGTGCCACCAGTGAAGATACTAGCACAGATACGCAGTATTTT	CATSEDTSTDTQYF
TRBJ2-1	NA	NA	TRBV21-1	TGTGCCAGCAGCAAAGGGGCGGGAGGCCTATACAATGAGCAGTTCTTC	CASSKGAGGLYNEQFF
TRBJ2-3	TRBD2	NA	TRBV30	TGTGCCTGGAGTCCGGGACTAGGGGGCACAGATACGCAGTATTTT	CAWSPGLGGTDTQYF
TRBJ2-3	NA	NA	TRBV27	TGTGCCAGCATCTATCTGGATACGCAGTATTTT	CASIYLDTQYF
TRBJ2-7	TRBD2	NA	TRBV9	TGTGCCAGCAGCGTAGGGACTAGCGGGATCGACGAGCAGTACTTC	CASSVGTSGIDEQYF
TRBJ2-7	TRBD2	NA	TRBV28	TGTGCCAGCGGGCGGGAGTATCTAGAGCAGTACTTC	CASGREYLEQYF
TRBJ2-7	TRBD2	NA	TRBV27	TGTGCCAGCAGTCCCACGACTAGCGGATACGAGCAGTACTTC	CASSPTTSGYEQYF
TRBJ2-7	NA	NA	TRBV29-1	TGCAGCGTTGCCACACAGGGCCCACGGCAGTACTTC	CSVATQGPRQYF
TRBJ2-1	TRBD2	NA	TRBV9	TGTGCCAGCAGCTTGGGGTCTAGCGGGAGGGGCGAGAATGAGCAGTTCTTC	CASSLGSSGRGENEQFF
TRBJ2-2	NA	few	TRBV7-3	TGTGCCAGCAGCGTCGGGACGAGGGACTCCGGGGAGCTGTTTTTT	CASSVGTRDSGELFF
TRBJ2-7	TRBD1	NA	TRBV24-1	TGTGCCACCAGCCCCCGGGACAGGGCTTTCGAGCAGTACTTC	CATSPRDRAFEQYF
TRBJ2-6	NA	NA	TRBV9	TGTGCCAGCAGCGTTTCTCTCTCTGGGGCCAACGTCCTGACTTTC	CASSVSLSGANVLTF
TRBJ1-4	TRBD1	few	TRBV7-9	TGTGCCAGCAGTTACGGACAGGGTAATTACGAAAAACTGTTTTTT	CASSYGQGNYEKLFF
TRBJ2-5	TRBD2	once	TRBV5-4	TGTGCCAGCAGCTTGCGAGCGGGAGGGGAAGAGACCCAGTACTTC	CASSLRAGGEETQYF
TRBJ1-3	NA	NA	TRBV15	TGTGCCACCAGATCATCATCCGGGACAAACCCCTCTGGAAACACCATATATTTT	CATRSSSGTNPSGNTIYF
TRBJ2-3	TRBD1	NA	TRBV9	TGTGCCAGCAGCGTCCAGACAGGGCTCACAGATACGCAGTATTTT	CASSVQTGLTDTQYF
TRBJ2-1	NA	NA	TRBV28	TGTGCCAGCACCCCGGGACTTTCCCCCAAGCAGTTCTTC	CASTPGLSPKQFF
TRBJ1-2	NA	NA	TRBV27	TGTGCCAGCAGAGCTATGGTCGGGCGCGGGACTTCATATGGCTACACCTTC	CASRAMVGRGTSYGYTF
TRBJ2-7	NA	NA	TRBV5-4	TGTGCCAGCAGTTTGCCGGGACTTACCTACGAGCAGTACTTC	CASSLPGLTYEQYF
TRBJ1-5	NA	NA	TRBV28	TGTGCCAGCAGTGTCCGACAGAGCAATCAGCCCCAGCATTTT	CASSVRQSNQPQHF
TRBJ2-2	NA	NA	TRBV2	TGTGCCAGCGGGCAGAACACCGGGGAGCTGTTTTTT	CASGQNTGELFF
TRBJ2-3	NA	NA	TRBV5-1	TGCGCCAGCAGCATTGGCCAGGCTACAGATACGCAGTATTTT	CASSIGQATDTQYF
TRBJ2-7	TRBD1	NA	TRBV29-1	TGCAGCGCTAGGACAGGGGGCAGGTACGAGCAGTACTTC	CSARTGGRYEQYF
TRBJ2-7	TRBD2	NA	TRBV5-6	TGTGCCAGCAGCTTGGTGGGCGGGAGGAACCACGAGCAGTACTTC	CASSLVGGRNHEQYF
TRBJ1-4	NA	NA	TRBV28	TGTGCCAGCAGCCGGGGTGTCGGTGGTGAAAAACTGTTTTTT	CASSRGVGGEKLFF
TRBJ2-1	TRBD1	NA	TRBV19	TGTGCCAGTAGTATAGATCTTGGGTACAGGGGTAGTGAGCAGTTCTTC	CASSIDLGYRGSEQFF
TRBJ2-7	NA	NA	TRBV27	TGTGCCAGCAGTGAAGAGTACGAGCAGTACTTC	CASSEEYEQYF
TRBJ2-5	NA	NA	TRBV5-1	TGCGCCAGCACCCGCGGGGTTTGGGGAGAGACCCAGTACTTC	CASTRGVWGETQYF
TRBJ1-3	NA	once	TRBV30	TGTGCCTGGAGTGCGTCTGCTGGAAACACCATATATTTT	CAWSASAGNTIYF
TRBJ2-5	NA	NA	TRBV3-1/TRBV3-2	TGTGCCAGCAGCCAAGACAGGTGCCAGGGGGAGACCCAGTACTTC	CASSQDRCQGETQYF
TRBJ2-1	TRBD2	NA	TRBV28	TGTGCCAGCAGTTTTTTTCTAGCGGGAGCGTACAATGAGCAGTTCTTC	CASSFFLAGAYNEQFF
TRBJ2-7	NA	NA	TRBV4-2	TGTGCCAGCAGCGCAGACTCAGTCAGATTACGCGAGCAGTACTTC	CASSADSVRLREQYF
TRBJ1-1	NA	NA	TRBV4-1	TGCGCCAGCAGCCCTAACGGGAACACTGAAGCTTTCTTT	CASSPNGNTEAFF
TRBJ2-7	NA	NA	TRBV12-3/TRBV12-4	TGTGCCAGCAGTTTGAGCGGGTTCTACGAGCAGTACTTC	CASSLSGFYEQYF
TRBJ1-5	NA	NA	TRBV19	TGTGCCAGTAGTATAGATGGCCAGGGGTTATTTCAGCCCCAGCATTTT	CASSIDGQGLFQPQHF
TRBJ1-2	TRBD1	NA	TRBV4-2	TGTGCCAGCAGCCAAGTTGGGGACAGGGTGGCCTATGGCTACACCTTC	CASSQVGDRVAYGYTF
TRBJ2-3	NA	NA	TRBV28	TGTGCCAGCAGTCCACAGCTTCAAACAGATACGCAGTATTTT	CASSPQLQTDTQYF
TRBJ2-7	NA	NA	TRBV14	TGTGCCAGCAGCCAAAGCCCGCCGCAACCCGACCTAGGAAAGCTAGCCTACGAGCAGTACTTC	CASSQSPPQPDLGKLAYEQYF
TRBJ2-2	NA	NA	TRBV7-9	TGTGCCAGCAGCTTAGCGGGAGGTGTCACCGGGGAGCTGTTTTTT	CASSLAGGVTGELFF